These 13 T cell receptor beta chains share one sample of origin, sequenced in a study of OX40 agonist ivuxolimab in advanced cancers. Repertoires were generated with immunoSEQ multiplex PCR, while TCRdb's copy carries only in-frame clones and drops some. This sample has tens of thousands of clones; 90% occur once, and the top ten carry more than 1.5%. The sample here was CD4+ or CD8+ T cells sorted from blood, taken in a trial of the OX40 agonist ivuxolimab. Source of these receptors: an adult with an advanced solid tumor such as melanoma, head and neck, liver or kidney cancer.

This rearrangement joins TRBV6-1 to TRBJ1-5; TRBD1 matches at 7 bases. Germline values: CDR1 MNHNS, CDR2 SASEGT. The CDR3 is 13 amino acids. The V segment lost 8 bases and the J segment 5 bases; nucleotides outside the gene matches: 6. CDR3 DNA: TGTGCCAGCTGCGGACAGGTAGATCAGCCCCAGCATTTT. Protein: CASCGQVDQPQHF.

This chain links TRBV5-4 with TRBJ1-2; the D gene is possibly TRBD1 (5 bases). CDR3 length: 12 residues. V shed 4 bases and J shed 6 bases, with 10 bases lying between them. Germline V gene sequence: CDR1 SGHNT, CDR2 YYREEE (reference sequence). For the CDR3, the DNA is TGTGCCAGCAGCCGCGACAGTAATGGCTACACCTTC. It specifies CASSRDSNGYTF.

CDR3 sequence (DNA): TGTGCCAGCAGCCCCGGGGAATATGGCTACACCTTC. Protein: CASSPGEYGYTF. The J gene is TRBJ1-2, the V gene TRBV16; D ambiguous. CDR1 and CDR2 (germline): KGHSY, FQNENV. Trimming pared 4 bases from V and 5 bases from J, leaving 8 bases between. This CDR3 contains 12 residues.

The rearrangement uses TRBV4-2 and TRBJ2-2; 14 positions agree with TRBD2. The CDR3 runs 17 residues. The ends lost 0 bases at V and 4 bases at J; junction bases unmatched: 1. Germline assignment: CDR1 LGHNA and CDR2 YNFKEQ. CDR3 amino acids: CASSQEGTSGGTGELFF. The CDR3 DNA sequence: TGTGCCAGCAGCCAAGAGGGGACTAGCGGGGGCACCGGGGAGCTGTTTTTT.

CDR3: CASSGGQGNQPQHF. The CDR3 nucleotides are TGTGCCAGCAGTGGCGGACAGGGCAATCAGCCCCAGCATTTT. The chain employs TRBV28 and TRBJ1-5; TRBD1 agrees at 7 bases. The length of the CDR3 is 14 residues. Germline V gene lookup returns CDR1 MDHEN and CDR2 SYDVKM. J gave up 2 bases and V 5 bases, and 3 bases lay outside the gene matches. Combining the CDR3 with reference TRBV28 and TRBJ1-5 gives the whole variable domain DVKVTQSSRYLVKRTGEKVFLECVQDMDHENMFWYRQDPGLGLRLIYFSYDVKMKEKGDIPEGYSVSREKKERFSLILESASTNQTSMYLCASSGGQGNQPQHFGDGTRLSIL.

The chain has TRBV18 and TRBJ1-1; 10 bases line up with TRBD1. The CDR3 is 14 amino acids. After removal of 6 bases from V and 5 bases from J, the junction contained 6 bases not matched to a gene. Germline assignment: CDR1 KGHSH and CDR2 LQKENI. The CDR3 bases are TGTGCCAGCTCCCGAGACAGGGGGCGGACTGAAGCTTTCTTT. Encoded protein: CASSRDRGRTEAFF.

J is TRBJ1-2 and V is TRBV2; D unclear. The germline V and J ends were trimmed by 1 base and 4 bases, with 7 bases remaining between them. CDR1 SNHLY and CDR2 FYNNEI come from the germline V gene. The CDR3 has 13 residues. The CDR3 protein is CASSEDRSYGYTF. CDR3 DNA sequence: TGTGCCAGCAGTGAAGACAGAAGCTATGGCTACACCTTC.

V is TRBV28 and J is TRBJ2-5; 9 nucleotides line up with TRBD2. Germline V CDR1 and CDR2: MDHEN, SYDVKM. This CDR3 spans 15 amino acids. V dropped 5 bases and J dropped 3; count of bases not matched to a gene: 7. CDR3 sequence: CASSTGLAGKETQYF. In DNA form, the CDR3 reads TGTGCCAGCAGTACCGGGCTAGCGGGGAAAGAGACCCAGTACTTC. Using reference TRBV28 and TRBJ2-5 for the parts outside the CDR3, the full variable domain is DVKVTQSSRYLVKRTGEKVFLECVQDMDHENMFWYRQDPGLGLRLIYFSYDVKMKEKGDIPEGYSVSREKKERFSLILESASTNQTSMYLCASSTGLAGKETQYFGPGTRLLVL.

This chain connects TRBV18 to TRBJ2-2; 7 nucleotides line up with TRBD2. Germline V gives CDR1 KGHSH, CDR2 LQKENI. V lost 3 bases, J lost 2 bases, and 9 bases stayed unmatched. The CDR3 has 17 amino acids. The CDR3 loop reads CASSPPWASGNTGELFF. The CDR3 region has the DNA TGTGCCAGCTCACCCCCTTGGGCTAGCGGTAACACCGGGGAGCTGTTTTTT.

This chain uses TRBV7-2 with TRBJ2-3, with 9 positions matching TRBD2. Trimming removed 5 bases from V and 2 bases from J; junction bases left unmatched: 5. The CDR3 has 15 residues. The germline V gene encodes CDR1 SGHTA and CDR2 FQGNSA. Here the CDR3 DNA reads TGTGCCAGCAGCGCGGGGGGGCAAAACACAGATACGCAGTATTTT. It codes for CASSAGGQNTDTQYF.

This clone was observed once. This chain uses TRBV27 with TRBJ2-2; 11 bases are a match to TRBD2. V trimming: 5 bases; J trimming: 4 bases; junction bases outside the gene matches: 18. Germline V gene data show CDR1 as MNHEY and CDR2 as SMNVEV (reference sequence). The CDR3 is 20 residues long. CDR3 loop: CASSPSLLAGGYGGTGELFF. CDR3 DNA: TGTGCCAGCAGTCCCTCGTTGCTAGCGGGGGGATACGGGGGCACCGGGGAGCTGTTTTTT.

Concerning this clone itself: Compared with germline, one end of the junction differs, possibly owing to a read error. The chain employs TRBV6-1 and TRBJ2-2, with 8 bases lining up with TRBD2. The CDR3 length is 16 residues. Germline V lookup: CDR1 MNHNS, CDR2 SASEGT. The CDR3 coding sequence is TGTGCCAGCAGTGAAGCGGGACTAGTAGTGTTTAGGGAGATGTTTTTT. Encoded protein: CASSEAGLVVFREMFF.

This clone was recorded a few times. The sample has other DNA sequences that encode this CDR3 too. The chain is built from TRBV11-2 and TRBJ2-2; D assignment may be TRBD1 or TRBD2 (6 bases each). Germline V CDR1 and CDR2: SGHAT, FQNNGV. The CDR3 is 14 residues long. V was shortened by 5 bases and J by 7 bases, with 14 bases between the two germline ends. CDR3 loop: CASSLGGTDGELFF. The CDR3 DNA sequence: TGTGCCAGCAGCCTAGGGGGGACGGACGGGGAGCTGTTTTTT.